These 5 T cell receptor beta chains were all obtained from the same sample, sequenced in a study of graft-versus-host responses after intestinal transplantation. Sequenced by immunoSEQ multiplex PCR; TCRdb stores in-frame clones only, minus some. Counted here are some 76,000 clones, 80% to 90% occurring once; the ten biggest clones make up around 8%. Their target antigens are unknown. Sample: unstimulated CD8+ T cells sorted from spleen or lymph node cells, taken before transplant. All receptors derive from a human donor who was the organ donor for an intestinal transplant.

The gene calls are TRBV20-1 and TRBJ2-1, with a weak D call TRBD2 (5 bases). The length of the CDR3 is 11 residues. V lost 2 bases to trimming and J lost 15 bases, with 14 bases between them. CDR1 DFQATT and CDR2 SNEGSKA come from the germline V gene (reference sequence). The CDR3 loop reads CSARWVGVPFF. As DNA, the CDR3 is TGCAGTGCTAGATGGGTCGGGGTTCCGTTCTTC.

This chain uses TRBV11-2 with TRBJ2-1; the D call may be TRBD1 or TRBD2 (5 bases each). Trimming took off 5 bases at V and 0 bases at J, with 11 bases between the two ends. Germline lookup yields CDR1 SGHAT and CDR2 FQNNGV. The CDR3 has 15 amino acids. CDR3 in DNA: TGTGCCAGCAGCCCCAGGGACGTCTCCTACAATGAGCAGTTCTTC. Translation: CASSPRDVSYNEQFF.

This rearrangement joins TRBV7-6 to TRBJ1-1, with D tentatively TRBD1 (5 bases). Germline values: CDR1 SGHVS, CDR2 FNYEAQ. V shed 1 base and J shed 10 bases, with 22 bases lying between them. This CDR3 is 16 amino acids long. The CDR3 protein is CASSLGALTGGGGAFF. The CDR3 DNA reads as TGTGCCAGCAGCTTAGGAGCCCTAACAGGCGGTGGTGGAGCTTTCTTT.

The V gene is TRBV6-1, the J gene TRBJ1-1; D not certain. The ends were cut back, 3 bases at V and 4 bases at J, with 15 bases in the middle. Germline assignment: CDR1 MNHNS and CDR2 SASEGT. The CDR3 covers 15 residues. The CDR3 sequence is CASSDWGIEGTEAFF. The CDR3 DNA sequence: TGTGCCAGCAGTGATTGGGGAATCGAGGGCACTGAAGCTTTCTTT.

CDR3 in amino acids: CASSLGSIAGGRDNEQFF. For the CDR3, the DNA is TGTGCCAGCAGCTTGGGCTCGATAGCGGGGGGTCGGGACAATGAGCAGTTCTTC. The chain combines TRBV5-5 with TRBJ2-1; 10 bases fit TRBD2. CDR3 length equals 18 residues. J lost 5 bases, V lost 0 bases, and 11 bases had no gene match. The V gene's germline CDR1 is SGHKS and CDR2 YYEKEE (reference sequence).